These T cell receptor beta chains were read from a single sample in a study of blood T cell repertoires in COVID-19. The data were produced by immunoSEQ multiplex PCR, yet TCRdb's version contains in-frame clones alone and is incomplete. Among 250,000 to 300,000 clones, roughly 89% were seen once, and the ten largest hold 1.7%. The sequenced sample consisted of PBMCs or T cells enriched from blood (not recorded which). The receptor source for this set is a woman aged 40-49 years who had recovered from COVID-19. Both conserved end residues are part of each CDR3. Each record gives: V gene, J gene, clone size, D gene, CDR3 DNA, CDR3 protein. D genes are given only for firm matches. The size entry is marked missing in some rows and otherwise reads once, few, many or a size class.

>TRBV7-7|TRBJ2-5|-|-
TGTGCTAGCAGCAAGGAGACTATCCTCGGCATTAAATCTGAGACCCAGTACTTC
CASSKETILGIKSETQYF
>TRBV7-2|TRBJ1-1|-|-
TGTGCCAGCAGCTTACAGGGGAGGAACACTGAAGCTTTCTTT
CASSLQGRNTEAFF
>TRBV5-1|TRBJ2-3|few|TRBD1
TGCGCCAGCAGCAAGGGACAGAGTAGCACAGATACGCAGTATTTT
CASSKGQSSTDTQYF
>TRBV9|TRBJ2-2|-|TRBD2
TGTGCCAGCAGCTCAAGAACCTTGGCGGGGGGCACGAACACCGGGGAGCTGTTTTTT
CASSSRTLAGGTNTGELFF
>TRBV7-6|TRBJ1-1|-|TRBD1
TGTGCCAGCAGCTTAGGACAGGGTAGCACTGAAGCTTTCTTT
CASSLGQGSTEAFF
>TRBV18|TRBJ1-2|-|TRBD1
TGTGCCAGCTCACCCCAATCAGGGGGGTTTGGCTATGGCTACACCTTC
CASSPQSGGFGYGYTF
>TRBV7-3|TRBJ2-5|-|TRBD2
TGTGCCAGCAGCTTCATATTGGGGGGGGCCCAGTACTTC
CASSFILGGAQYF
>TRBV19|TRBJ1-2|-|TRBD1
TGTGCCAGTAAAGCCGGGACAGGACCCATAGGCTACACCTTC
CASKAGTGPIGYTF
>TRBV19|TRBJ1-6|-|-
TGTGCCAGTAGTATCGGCAGGGCTCGGTCACCCCTCCACTTT
CASSIGRARSPLHF
>TRBV5-1|TRBJ1-1|-|-
TGCGCCAGCAGCTTGGGATTTAAGGACACCGACACTGAAGCTTTCTTT
CASSLGFKDTDTEAFF
>TRBV18|TRBJ2-3|-|-
TGTGCCAGCTCACCATCACGGGGAGCATTGAATACGCAGTATTTT
CASSPSRGALNTQYF
>TRBV2|TRBJ1-2|-|TRBD1
TGTGCCAGCAGTCGGGACAGATTAGGCTATGGCTACACCTTC
CASSRDRLGYGYTF
>TRBV9|TRBJ2-1|once|-
TGTGCCAGCAGCGTCTACAGGGGAGGCGGCTACAATGAGCAGTTCTTC
CASSVYRGGGYNEQFF
>TRBV5-1|TRBJ2-1|-|-
TGCGCCAGCAGCTTGTACGGGGACAAAGGCAATGAGCAGTTCTTC
CASSLYGDKGNEQFF
>TRBV9|TRBJ2-7|-|TRBD1
TGTGCCAGCAGCGTAGGGGGACAGGGAAGCTACGAGCAGTACTTC
CASSVGGQGSYEQYF
>TRBV4-2|TRBJ2-3|-|-
TGTGCCAGCAGCCGGGAGGCCCACACAGATACGCAGTATTTT
CASSREAHTDTQYF
>TRBV7-9|TRBJ2-1|once|TRBD2
TGTGCCAGCAGCTTACGCCTAGCGGGTTCCTACAATGAGCAGTTCTTC
CASSLRLAGSYNEQFF
>TRBV25-1|TRBJ2-7|once|-
TGTGCCAGCAGCGGCGTTGGGTGGAGGTCCTACGAGCAGTACTTC
CASSGVGWRSYEQYF
>TRBV19|TRBJ1-4|-|-
TGTGCCAGTAGCCGACAGGCAACTAATGAAAAACTGTTTTTT
CASSRQATNEKLFF
>TRBV9|TRBJ1-1|-|TRBD1
TGTGCCAGCAGCGTGACAGGGGGCCAAACTGAAGCTTTCTTT
CASSVTGGQTEAFF
>TRBV25-1|TRBJ2-1|-|TRBD1
TGTGCCAGCAGCCGAGGGACAGGGGGTGCCCATTCTAATGAGCAGTTCTTC
CASSRGTGGAHSNEQFF
>TRBV6-5|TRBJ1-6|-|TRBD1
TGTGCCAGCAGTTACGACAGGGGGAATAATTCACCCCTCCACTTT
CASSYDRGNNSPLHF